This T cell receptor (beta chain) was identified in a study of shared clonotypes between healthy human individuals. Using immunoSEQ multiplex PCR, the repertoire was profiled, and TCRdb retains in-frame clones only, with some absent. This table has around 1.1 million clones, around 78% appearing once. Per the germline V gene, CDR1 is SGHNT and CDR2 is YYREEE (reference sequence). V lost 2 bases and J lost 7; bases outside the gene matches: 8. The CDR3 spans 15 residues. Sequenced: memory CD4+ T cells from PBMCs. Subset in this sample: CD45RA-negative fraction. V is TRBV5-4 and J is TRBJ1-5; 8 bases match TRBD1. The receptor's source is a man between 18 and 29 years old in good health. Some clones in this sample may be carry-over from other donors' samples. CDR3 region: CASSLDSGGAQPQHF. The DNA for the CDR3 is TGTGCCAGCAGCTTAGATTCAGGGGGCGCCCAGCCCCAGCATTTT. The full variable domain, its missing parts supplied by reference TRBV5-4 and TRBJ1-5, is ETGVTQSPTHLIKTRGQQVTLRCSSQSGHNTVSWYQQALGQGPQFIFQYYREEENGRGNFPPRFSGLQFPNYSSELNVNALELDDSALYLCASSLDSGGAQPQHFGDGTRLSIL.